This TCR beta chain was sequenced for a study of T cell changes during pregnancy in multiple sclerosis. Repertoires were generated with immunoSEQ multiplex PCR, while TCRdb's copy carries only in-frame clones and drops some. The profile shows under 85,000 clones, around 90% of them singletons. CDR1 and CDR2 from the germline V gene are SGHTS and YDEGEE. The CDR3 has 13 residues. V lost 0 bases, J lost 8 bases, and 10 bases lay in between. This clone was counted once. The rearrangement uses TRBV5-8 and TRBJ2-3; D remains unclear. The input for sequencing was CD4+ T cells from peripheral blood mononuclear cells, taken before pregnancy. This receptor was obtained from a female donor with multiple sclerosis, enrolled in a pregnancy study. The CDR3 DNA is TGTGCCAGCAGCTTGGGTACAGCAGGTACGCAGTATTTT. It encodes CASSLGTAGTQYF.